These 10 T cell receptor beta chains came from one sample sequenced in a study of PD-L1 blockade in urothelial cancer. Sequencing was performed with immunoSEQ multiplex PCR; in TCRdb, only in-frame clones are kept and a portion is missing. Of under 40,000 clones in the sample, 85% to 90% were seen once. The source was PBMCs, collected around atezolizumab (anti-PD-L1) treatment. All receptors come from a man in his sixties with urothelial cancer.

V gene TRBV6-5 combines with J gene TRBJ2-7; no reliable D call. The CDR3 sequence is 13 residues long. V lost 2 bases, J lost 3 bases, and 8 bases lay in between. Germline V gives CDR1 MNHEY, CDR2 SVGAGI. CDR3 loop: CASSYGQVYEQYF. The CDR3 DNA follows: TGTGCCAGCAGTTACGGGCAGGTCTACGAGCAGTACTTC.

J is TRBJ1-1 and V is TRBV7-2, with D possibly being TRBD1 (6 bases). Trimming took 5 bases from V and 1 from J, leaving 23 bases between them. The CDR3 runs 18 residues. Germline V lookup: CDR1 SGHTA, CDR2 FQGNSA. DNA for the CDR3: TGTGCCAGCAGCGCACGAGAGGACAGATCGCTCGGGAACACTGAAGCTTTCTTT. Encoded protein: CASSAREDRSLGNTEAFF.

The chain recombines TRBV27 with TRBJ2-4; TRBD2 aligns across 8 bases. CDR1 is MNHEY and CDR2 is SMNVEV in the germline V gene (reference sequence). The CDR3 spans 14 residues. J was trimmed by 4 bases and V by 6 bases; bases with no gene match: 5. Here the CDR3 reads CASSPGGGKNIQYF. The CDR3 DNA is TGTGCCAGCAGCCCGGGAGGGGGGAAAAACATTCAGTACTTC.

The V and J genes are TRBV5-5 and TRBJ1-5; possible D gene TRBD1, 5 bases. Trimming took 4 bases from V and 5 from J, leaving 16 bases between them. CDR1 and CDR2 (germline): SGHKS, YYEKEE (reference sequence). This CDR3 is built from 15 residues. The CDR3 here is CASSQDTLPDQPQHF. CDR3 sequence (DNA): TGTGCCAGCAGCCAGGACACCCTTCCCGATCAGCCCCAGCATTTT. Looking up the rest from reference TRBV5-5 and TRBJ1-5 gives the full variable domain: DAGVTQSPTHLIKTRGQQVTLRCSPISGHKSVSWYQQVLGQGPQFIFQYYEKEERGRGNFPDRFSARQFPNYSSELNVNALLLGDSALYLCASSQDTLPDQPQHFGDGTRLSIL.

The J gene is TRBJ2-4, the V gene TRBV5-4; perhaps TRBD1 as D (7 bases). V was pared by 3 bases and J by 1 base, with 20 bases between. This CDR3 contains 18 residues. Per germline, CDR1 SGHNT and CDR2 YYREEE (reference sequence). This CDR3 is CASSSILRTGGAKNIQYF. The CDR3 nucleotides read TGTGCCAGCAGCTCCATATTAAGGACAGGAGGGGCCAAAAACATTCAGTACTTC.

This clone was recorded a few times. V and J are TRBV28 and TRBJ2-7; 10 bases match TRBD2. Losses at the gene ends were 6 bases for V and 4 bases for J; bases not matched to a gene: 6. The CDR3 has 14 amino acids. Per germline, CDR1 MDHEN and CDR2 SYDVKM. CDR3 DNA: TGTGCCAGCAGAGGCGGACTAGCGGCTTACGAGCAGTACTTC. Its protein is CASRGGLAAYEQYF.

This chain connects TRBV6-5 to TRBJ1-1; D not certain. The CDR3 extends over 13 amino acids. Trimming removed 6 bases at V and 3 bases at J, with 11 bases between. Germline CDR1 MNHEY, CDR2 SVGAGI. The CDR3 sequence is CASSPREDTEAFF. As DNA, the CDR3 is TGTGCCAGCAGCCCAAGGGAGGACACTGAAGCTTTCTTT.

This rearrangement joins TRBV7-8 to TRBJ1-1; no reliable D call. The CDR3 spans 16 residues. Germline-derived CDR1 and CDR2 are SGHVS and FQNEAQ. Trimming shortened V by 5 bases and J by 9 bases, and 25 bases separated the two germline ends. CDR3 bases: TGTGCCAGCAGCCCTGTTTCCGTTCCGAGTAATGACAAAGCTTTCTTT. This codes for CASSPVSVPSNDKAFF.

This sequence joins TRBV28 and TRBJ2-7; D is unresolved. V was pared by 1 base and J by 4 bases, with 11 bases between. Germline CDR1 reads MDHEN; CDR2 reads SYDVKM. The CDR3 runs 14 residues. CDR3 protein: CASSLSGTRYEQYF. CDR3 in DNA: TGTGCCAGCAGTTTATCCGGAACCAGGTACGAGCAGTACTTC.

The J gene is TRBJ1-1, the V gene TRBV5-1, with TRBD1 matching 8 bases. V lost 6 bases to trimming and J lost 2 bases; unmatched junction nucleotides: 9. This CDR3 has 15 amino acids. The germline gives CDR1 SGHRS, CDR2 YFSETQ. The chain's CDR3 is CASTGGFEFNTEAFF. In DNA, the CDR3 is TGCGCCAGCACAGGGGGCTTTGAGTTTAACACTGAAGCTTTCTTT. The full variable domain, rest sourced from reference TRBV5-1 and TRBJ1-1, is KAGVTQTPRYLIKTRGQQVTLSCSPISGHRSVSWYQQTPGQGLQFLFEYFSETQRNKGNFPGRFSGRQFSNSRSEMNVSTLELGDSALYLCASTGGFEFNTEAFFGQGTRLTVV.